The clone carrying this TCR beta chain appeared a few times. Its antigen remains unidentified. This CDR3 contains 17 residues. V was clipped by 4 bases and J by 9 bases, with 26 bases between them. Per germline, CDR1 SGHRS and CDR2 YFSETQ. This sample is drawn from a study of identical twins. Findings and caveats of the study: Conclusions were based on cross-sectional statistical analysis, without following the same donors. One should note that invariant MAIT and iNKT cells could partly confound zero-insertion analyses. High-abundance cord blood beta clonotypes had fewer insertions; memory repertoires showed none.

From the 5' RACE reads, TCRdb called clonotypes with MiXCR, one entry per CDR3 protein. The sample has around 1.7 million distinct CDR3 sequences; less than 40% are singletons. The chain carries TRBV5-1 and TRBJ2-1; D is undetermined. The sample consisted of cord blood. This clonotype was obtained from a newborn girl in good health. The CDR3 loop reads CASSKMASLREKGEQFF. In DNA, the CDR3 is TGCGCCAGCAGCAAGATGGCAAGTCTAAGGGAAAAGGGTGAGCAGTTCTTC.